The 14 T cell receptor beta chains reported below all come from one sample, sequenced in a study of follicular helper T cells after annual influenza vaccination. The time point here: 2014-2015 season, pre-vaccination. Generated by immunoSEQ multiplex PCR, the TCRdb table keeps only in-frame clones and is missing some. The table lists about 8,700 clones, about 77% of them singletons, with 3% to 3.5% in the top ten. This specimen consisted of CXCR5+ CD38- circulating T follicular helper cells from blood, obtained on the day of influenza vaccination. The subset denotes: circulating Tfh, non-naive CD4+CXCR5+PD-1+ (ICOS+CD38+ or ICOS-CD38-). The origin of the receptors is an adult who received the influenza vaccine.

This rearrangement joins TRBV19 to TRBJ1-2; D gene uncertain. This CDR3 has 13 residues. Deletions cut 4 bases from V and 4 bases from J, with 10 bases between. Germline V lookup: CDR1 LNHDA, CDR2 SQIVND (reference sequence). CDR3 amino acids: CASSTAPVYGYTF. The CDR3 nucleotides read TGTGCCAGTAGTACAGCCCCGGTCTATGGCTACACCTTC.

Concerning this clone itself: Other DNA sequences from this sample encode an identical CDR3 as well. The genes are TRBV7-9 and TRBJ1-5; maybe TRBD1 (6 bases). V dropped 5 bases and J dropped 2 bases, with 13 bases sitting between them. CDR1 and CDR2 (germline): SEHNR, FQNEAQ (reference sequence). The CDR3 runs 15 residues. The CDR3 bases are TGTGCCAGCAGCCTCGGGGGGGGCGGCAATCAGCCCCAGCATTTT. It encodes CASSLGGGGNQPQHF.

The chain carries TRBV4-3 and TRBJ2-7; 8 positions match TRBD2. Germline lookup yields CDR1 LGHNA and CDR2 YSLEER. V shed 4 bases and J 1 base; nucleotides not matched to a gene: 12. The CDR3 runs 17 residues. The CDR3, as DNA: TGCGCCAGCAGCCGCCAGGACAAAGCTAGCGGGTCCTACGAGCAGTACTTC. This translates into CASSRQDKASGSYEQYF.

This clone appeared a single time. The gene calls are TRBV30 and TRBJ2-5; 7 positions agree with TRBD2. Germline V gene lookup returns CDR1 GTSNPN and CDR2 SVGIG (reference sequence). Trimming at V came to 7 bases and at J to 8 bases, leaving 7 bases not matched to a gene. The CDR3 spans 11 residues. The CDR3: CASGLVDTQYF. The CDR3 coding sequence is TGTGCCTCTGGACTAGTTGATACCCAGTACTTC.

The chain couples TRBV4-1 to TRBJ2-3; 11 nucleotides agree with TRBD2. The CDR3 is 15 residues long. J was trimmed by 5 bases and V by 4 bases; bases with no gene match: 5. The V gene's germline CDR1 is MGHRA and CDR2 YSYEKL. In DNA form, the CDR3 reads TGCGCCAGCAGCCTGGGACTAGCGGCTGGAGATACGCAGTATTTT. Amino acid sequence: CASSLGLAAGDTQYF.

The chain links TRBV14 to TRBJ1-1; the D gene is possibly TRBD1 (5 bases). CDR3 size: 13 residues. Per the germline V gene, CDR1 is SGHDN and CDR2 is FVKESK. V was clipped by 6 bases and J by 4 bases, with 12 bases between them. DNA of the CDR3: TGTGCCAGCAGTCTGCAGGGAGCCACTGAAGCTTTCTTT. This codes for CASSLQGATEAFF.

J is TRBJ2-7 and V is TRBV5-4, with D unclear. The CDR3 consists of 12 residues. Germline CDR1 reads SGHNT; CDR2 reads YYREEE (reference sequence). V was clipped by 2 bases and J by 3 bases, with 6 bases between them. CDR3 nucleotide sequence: TGTGCCAGCAGCTTTCAGGACTACGAGCAGTACTTC. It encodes CASSFQDYEQYF.

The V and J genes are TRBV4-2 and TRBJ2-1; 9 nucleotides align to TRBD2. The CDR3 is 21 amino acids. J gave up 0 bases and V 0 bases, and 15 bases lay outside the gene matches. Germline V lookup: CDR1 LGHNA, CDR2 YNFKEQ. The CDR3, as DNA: TGTGCCAGCAGCCAAGAGACAACTAGCGGGTTTCGGCTCAGCTCCTACAATGAGCAGTTCTTC. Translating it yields CASSQETTSGFRLSSYNEQFF.

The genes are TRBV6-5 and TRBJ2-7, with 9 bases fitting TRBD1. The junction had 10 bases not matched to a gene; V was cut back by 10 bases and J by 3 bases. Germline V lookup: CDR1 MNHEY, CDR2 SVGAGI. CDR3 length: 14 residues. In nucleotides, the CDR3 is TGTGCCACCTCTCGAAGGACAGGGGTCTACGAGCAGTACTTC. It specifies CATSRRTGVYEQYF.

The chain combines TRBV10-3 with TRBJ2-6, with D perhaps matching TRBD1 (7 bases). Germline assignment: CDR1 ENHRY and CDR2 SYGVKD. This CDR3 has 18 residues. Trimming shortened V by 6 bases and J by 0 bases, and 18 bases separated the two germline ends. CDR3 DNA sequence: TGTGCCATCAGCCAACGACAGGGAGGAGTCTCTGGGGCCAACGTCCTGACTTTC. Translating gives CAISQRQGGVSGANVLTF.

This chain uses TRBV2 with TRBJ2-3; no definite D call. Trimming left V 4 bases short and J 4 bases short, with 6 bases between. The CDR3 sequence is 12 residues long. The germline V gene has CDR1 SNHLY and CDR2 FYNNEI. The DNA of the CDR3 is TGTGCCAGCAGTGCCCGGTCAGATACGCAGTATTTT. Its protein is CASSARSDTQYF.

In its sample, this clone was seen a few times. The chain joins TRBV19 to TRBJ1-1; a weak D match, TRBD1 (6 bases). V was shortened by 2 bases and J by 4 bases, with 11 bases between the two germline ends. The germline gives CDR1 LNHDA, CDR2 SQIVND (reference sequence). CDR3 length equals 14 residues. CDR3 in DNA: TGTGCCAGTAGTATACAGGGGAGGGGCACTGAAGCTTTCTTT. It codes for CASSIQGRGTEAFF.

The CDR3 reads CASSLAPFGTSGGADTQYF. DNA of the CDR3: TGTGCCAGCAGTCTAGCACCGTTCGGGACTAGCGGGGGAGCAGATACGCAGTATTTT. The V call is TRBV28, the J call TRBJ2-3, with 14 bases aligning to TRBD2. V lost 5 bases, J lost 4 bases, and 14 bases stayed unmatched. Looked up from germline, CDR1 is MDHEN and CDR2 is SYDVKM. CDR3 length equals 19 residues.

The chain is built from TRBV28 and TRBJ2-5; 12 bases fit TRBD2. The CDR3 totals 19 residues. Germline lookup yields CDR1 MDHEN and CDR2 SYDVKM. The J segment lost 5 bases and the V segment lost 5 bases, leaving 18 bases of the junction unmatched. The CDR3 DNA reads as TGTGCCAGCAGTACCCATAGCAAATCGACTAGCGGGAGAAAGGAGACCCAGTACTTC. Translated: CASSTHSKSTSGRKETQYF.